This T cell receptor beta chain was captured by sequencing in a study of blood T cell repertoires in COVID-19 (TCRdb year 2020). Study-wide context: Samples from collaborators originated in the United States, Italy and Spain and spanned both the acute and convalescent phases of COVID-19. The material from the prospective study consisted of cDNA or gDNA derived from T cells, B-cell-depleted T cells, or PBMCs. The dataset comprised deeply sampled blood TCRbeta repertoires from subjects exposed to, actively infected with, or recovered from COVID-19. The repertoires were made available in a free public database intended to serve as a resource for research on the immune response to SARS-CoV-2. The samples were drawn from the first 160 participants of the ongoing ImmuneRACE study and from more than 1,000 subjects provided by 6 global collaborators. Nearly every sample came with metadata listing a de-identified subject ID, COVID-19 status, age in years and sex. Where available, HLA class I and class II types were taken from metadata supplied by the sample provider and were not determined by assay-based typing. Study-wide findings and limitations: The amount of clinical and demographic metadata varied by source and participant and was provided uncurated.

TCRbeta CDR3 regions were amplified from genomic DNA using the immunoSEQ Assay, a bias-controlled multiplex PCR. The paper's processing steps were these. Within the assay, amplification of reference gene primers was used to estimate how many nucleated cells each sample contained. To quantify the absolute abundance of each unique TCRbeta CDR3 rearrangement, sequence reads were collapsed and filtered. For each sample, productive Simpson clonality was calculated as the square root of Simpson's diversity index over productive rearrangements. What TCRdb holds here is the immuneACCESS table cut down to in-frame rearrangements. Part of the clones is not present; checked against another copy, under half of the missing clones reflect an unresolved V gene, and the others are unexplained. The V and J calls and clone size are taken from that table; D and trimming were inferred from the DNA. This sample lists roughly 220,000 clones; approximately 85% were detected once. The top ten clonotypes cover approximately 8.4% of the sample.

For this clone: What this receptor recognizes is not known. No base-level quality is on record; no much larger clone is a single base apart.

At one collaborating source in Seattle, patients were enrolled during active infection and were followed longitudinally through the course of disease. The collaborating institutions used their own protocols to collect whole blood in K2EDTA tubes. For TCRbeta analysis, collaborators shipped samples as frozen whole blood, isolated PBMCs, or DNA extracted from either of those sample types. CDR1 is given as DFQATT and CDR2 as SNEGSKA, both from the germline V gene (reference sequence). V loses 3 bases, J loses 4 bases, and the germline ends lie 9 bases apart. Taken from cysteine to phenylalanine, the CDR3 has 12 residues. CDR3 DNA is the only sequence kept; it has 36 bases, read in frame from the first base.

The rearrangement combines TRBV20-1 with TRBJ1-2; no D gene can be assigned with confidence. The sequenced material came from peripheral blood. The sequence was obtained from a woman older than 75 with COVID-19, enrolled during active disease. The DNA sequence is given as TGCAGTGCTAGTACGGCGGCCTATGGCTACACCTTC. Its protein product is CSASTAAYGYTF.